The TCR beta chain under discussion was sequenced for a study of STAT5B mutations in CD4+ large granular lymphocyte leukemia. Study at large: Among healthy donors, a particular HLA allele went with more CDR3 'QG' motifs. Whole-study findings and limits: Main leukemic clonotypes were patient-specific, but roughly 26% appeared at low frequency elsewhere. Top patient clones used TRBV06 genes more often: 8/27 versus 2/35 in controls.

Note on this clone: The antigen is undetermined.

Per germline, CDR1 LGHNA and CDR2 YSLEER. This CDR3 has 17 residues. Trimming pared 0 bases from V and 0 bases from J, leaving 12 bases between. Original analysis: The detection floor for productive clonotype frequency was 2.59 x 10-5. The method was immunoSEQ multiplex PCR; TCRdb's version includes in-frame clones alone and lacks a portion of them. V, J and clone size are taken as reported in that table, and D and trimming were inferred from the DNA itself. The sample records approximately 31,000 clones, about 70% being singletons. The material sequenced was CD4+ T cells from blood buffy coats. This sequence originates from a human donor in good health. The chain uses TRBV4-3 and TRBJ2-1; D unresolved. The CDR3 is CASSQEPAASSYNEQFF. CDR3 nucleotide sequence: TGCGCCAGCAGCCAAGAGCCGGCGGCAAGCTCCTACAATGAGCAGTTCTTC.